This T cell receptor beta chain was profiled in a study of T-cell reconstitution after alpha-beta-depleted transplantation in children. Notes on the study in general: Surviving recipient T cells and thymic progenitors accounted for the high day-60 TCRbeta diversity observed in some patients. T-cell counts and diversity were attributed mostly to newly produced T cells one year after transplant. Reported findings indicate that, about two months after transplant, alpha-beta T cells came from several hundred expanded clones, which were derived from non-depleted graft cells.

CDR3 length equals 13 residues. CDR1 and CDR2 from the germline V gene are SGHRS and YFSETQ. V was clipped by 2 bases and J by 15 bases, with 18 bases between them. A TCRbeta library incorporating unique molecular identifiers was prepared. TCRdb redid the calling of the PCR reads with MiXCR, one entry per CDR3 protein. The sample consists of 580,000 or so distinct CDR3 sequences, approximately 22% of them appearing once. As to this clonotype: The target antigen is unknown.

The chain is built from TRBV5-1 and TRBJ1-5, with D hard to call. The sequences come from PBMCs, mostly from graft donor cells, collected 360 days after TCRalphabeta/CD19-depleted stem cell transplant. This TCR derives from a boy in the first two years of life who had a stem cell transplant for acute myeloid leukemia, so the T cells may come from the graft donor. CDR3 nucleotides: TGCGCCAGCAGCTTCGGTGAGCAGGACGATTGGCATTTT. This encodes CASSFGEQDDWHF.